A single sample gave rise to the 25 T cell receptor beta chains below, sequenced in a study of blood T cell repertoires in COVID-19. Method: immunoSEQ multiplex PCR; TCRdb's copy keeps in-frame clones and lacks some. The table includes over 150,000 clones, approximately 88% detected once. The sample comprised peripheral blood. The source of these receptors is a woman between 55 and 75 years old who had recovered from COVID-19.

V is TRBV7-9 and J is TRBJ2-5; D may be TRBD1 (7 bases). The CDR3 is 16 amino acids. Germline V gene lookup returns CDR1 SEHNR and CDR2 FQNEAQ (reference sequence). Between the trimmed V and J ends, which lost 3 bases and 2 bases, there was a span of 16 bases. The CDR3 DNA is TGTGCCAGCAGCTTCTACGGACAGGCGGGACAAGAGACCCAGTACTTC. Translation gives CASSFYGQAGQETQYF.

The chain has TRBV5-1 and TRBJ2-5, with D perhaps TRBD1 (5 bases). From germline, CDR1 is SGHRS and CDR2 YFSETQ. The CDR3 has 14 amino acids. Trimming took 4 bases from V and 5 from J, leaving 15 bases between them. CDR3 DNA: TGCGCCAGCAGCAGGGGTTCAGGGCCCGAGACCCAGTACTTC. Residues: CASSRGSGPETQYF.

The chain employs TRBV27 and TRBJ2-4; D is ambiguous. This CDR3 is built from 15 residues. V was trimmed by 7 bases and J by 2 bases, leaving 15 bases between them. CDR1 and CDR2 (germline): MNHEY, SMNVEV (reference sequence). The CDR3 sequence: CASMPLPGTKNIQYF. CDR3 bases: TGTGCCAGCATGCCCCTCCCGGGTACCAAAAACATTCAGTACTTC.

V gene TRBV6-5 combines with J gene TRBJ2-3, with D possibly TRBD1 on 6 matching bases. From germline, CDR1 is MNHEY and CDR2 SVGAGI. V was clipped by 8 bases and J by 0 bases, with 15 bases between them. The CDR3 has 15 amino acids. This chain's CDR3 is CASLRQAFSTDTQYF. CDR3 in DNA: TGTGCCAGCTTACGACAGGCCTTTAGCACAGATACGCAGTATTTT.

This clone has only one observation. This chain uses TRBV7-3 with TRBJ2-2; 8 bases are shared with TRBD1. The germline V gene encodes CDR1 SGHTA and CDR2 FQGTGA. The CDR3 has 16 amino acids. The V gene end was trimmed by 5 bases and the J gene end by 4 bases; junction bases not matched to a gene: 9. The CDR3 DNA is TGTGCCAGCAGCACCTACAGGGGGAAGGGCACCGGGGAGCTGTTTTTT. Amino acid sequence: CASSTYRGKGTGELFF.

The chain combines TRBV6-5 with TRBJ2-7; TRBD1 matches 8 bases. After removal of 11 bases from V and 3 bases from J, the junction contained 6 bases not matched to a gene. CDR1 MNHEY and CDR2 SVGAGI come from the germline V gene. The CDR3 is 12 residues long. CDR3 amino acids: CAGDRGGYEQYF. The CDR3 DNA is TGTGCCGGAGACAGGGGAGGCTACGAGCAGTACTTC.

The chain employs TRBV7-8 and TRBJ1-6, with D tentatively TRBD1 (5 bases). Trimming took 8 bases from V and 6 from J, leaving 17 bases between them. Germline CDR1 SGHVS, CDR2 FQNEAQ. The CDR3 consists of 15 residues. CDR3 bases: TGTGCCAGCCAGATTGTACCAGGGTTTAATTCACCCCTCCACTTT. It encodes CASQIVPGFNSPLHF.

The V gene is TRBV5-1, the J gene TRBJ2-5; D possibly corresponds to TRBD2 (5 bases). Looked up from germline, CDR1 is SGHRS and CDR2 is YFSETQ. Deletions cut 0 bases from V and 3 bases from J, with 9 bases between. CDR3 size: 14 residues. This chain's CDR3 is CASSLDSGKETQYF. In DNA form, the CDR3 reads TGCGCCAGCAGCTTGGATTCCGGGAAAGAGACCCAGTACTTC.

This clone came up once. The chain combines TRBV11-2 with TRBJ2-2, with D tentatively TRBD2 (6 bases). Germline loops: CDR1 SGHAT, CDR2 FQNNGV. The V end was cut by 5 bases, the J end by 4 bases, with 8 bases between. The CDR3 sequence is 13 residues long. The chain's CDR3 is CASSGTSTGELFF. The CDR3 DNA is TGTGCCAGCAGCGGGACTTCCACCGGGGAGCTGTTTTTT.

This chain uses TRBV9 with TRBJ2-5, with 10 nucleotides matching TRBD2. The CDR3 loop spans 16 amino acids. Germline CDR1 and CDR2: SGDLS and YYNGEE. Trimming at V came to 0 bases and at J to 5 bases, leaving 7 bases not matched to a gene. In nucleotides, the CDR3 is TGTGCCAGCAGCGTAGCTGAGGGGACTAGCGTTGAGACCCAGTACTTC. This gives the protein CASSVAEGTSVETQYF.

This clone has only one observation. The gene calls are TRBV5-1 and TRBJ2-1, with a possible D match to TRBD1 (6 bases). There are 15 residues in the CDR3. V dropped 6 bases and J dropped 6 bases, with 19 bases sitting between them. The germline V gene encodes CDR1 SGHRS and CDR2 YFSETQ. The CDR3 spells CASTRGQWGGNEQFF. The CDR3 DNA is TGCGCCAGCACCAGAGGACAGTGGGGCGGCAATGAGCAGTTCTTC.

The chain is built from TRBV7-9 and TRBJ1-2; no definite D call. Germline V gene data show CDR1 as SEHNR and CDR2 as FQNEAQ (reference sequence). With 5 bases removed from V and 2 bases from J, the gap between germline ends came to 9 bases. This CDR3 has 13 residues. CDR3 bases: TGTGCCAGCAGCCCCCAACGGAACTATGGCTACACCTTC. As protein: CASSPQRNYGYTF.

The chain couples TRBV15 to TRBJ1-4, with 7 bases fitting TRBD1. Germline CDR1 reads LNHNV; CDR2 reads YYDKDF (reference sequence). The length of the CDR3 is 16 residues. The V segment lost 4 bases and the J segment 0 bases; nucleotides outside the gene matches: 5. The CDR3 bases are TGTGCCACCAGCAAGAATACAGGGGCAACTAATGAAAAACTGTTTTTT. This encodes CATSKNTGATNEKLFF.

The chain recombines TRBV16 with TRBJ2-5, with a possible D match to TRBD2 (7 bases). Per germline, CDR1 KGHSY and CDR2 FQNENV. The CDR3 loop spans 14 amino acids. V lost 6 bases and J 4 bases, leaving 15 bases between the germline ends. DNA of the CDR3: TGTGCCAGCAGTCCCCGGGGGGCGAGAGAGACCCAGTACTTC. Protein: CASSPRGARETQYF.

This clone was observed a single time. The chain has TRBV3-1 (or the pseudogene TRBV3-2) and TRBJ2-1; D uncertain. Trimming removed 1 base at V and 4 bases at J, with 8 bases between. The CDR3 length is 14 residues. Looked up from germline, CDR1 is LGHDT and CDR2 is YNNKEL (reference sequence). CDR3 loop: CASSQGPVYNEQFF. The CDR3 nucleotides are TGTGCCAGCAGCCAAGGTCCCGTTTACAATGAGCAGTTCTTC.

This chain links TRBV6-5 with TRBJ2-7; a possible D gene is TRBD2 (5 bases). The CDR3 extends over 13 amino acids. Per the germline V gene, CDR1 is MNHEY and CDR2 is SVGAGI. Between the trimmed V and J ends, which lost 0 bases and 6 bases, there was a span of 9 bases. CDR3 DNA sequence: TGTGCCAGCAGTTACTCCGATGGAGGCGAGCAGTACTTC. This translates into CASSYSDGGEQYF.

The DNA of the CDR3 is TGCGCCAGCAGCTCGATATCGCAGAGCACAGATACGCAGTATTTT. Its protein is CASSSISQSTDTQYF. The chain links TRBV5-1 to TRBJ2-3; D gene uncertain. In germline, CDR1 is SGHRS, CDR2 YFSETQ. The CDR3 runs to 15 residues. V was shortened by 3 bases and J by 0 bases, with 11 bases between the two germline ends.

This chain links TRBV2 with TRBJ1-6; maybe TRBD1 (5 bases). V lost 6 bases, J lost 7 bases, and 13 bases lay in between. This CDR3 is built from 14 residues. Looked up from germline, CDR1 is SNHLY and CDR2 is FYNNEI. The CDR3 loop is CASSPQGINSPLHF. The DNA for the CDR3 is TGTGCCAGCAGCCCGCAGGGAATAAATTCACCCCTCCACTTT.

V and J are TRBV5-8 and TRBJ1-5; 7 nucleotides match TRBD1. V shed 1 base and J 0 bases; nucleotides not matched to a gene: 7. Germline assignment: CDR1 SGHTS and CDR2 YDEGEE. The CDR3 spans 17 residues. DNA of the CDR3: TGTGCCAGCAGCTTGCATACAGGGGTTCTTAGCAATCAGCCCCAGCATTTT. Protein product: CASSLHTGVLSNQPQHF.

V usage is TRBV6-2 or TRBV6-3 and J usage is TRBJ2-5; D is unresolved. Between the trimmed V and J ends, which lost 2 bases and 5 bases, there was a span of 9 bases. The CDR3 consists of 13 residues. Per germline, CDR1 MNHEY and CDR2 SVGEGT. CDR3 DNA: TGTGCCAGCAGTTACCCAGAATACGAGACCCAGTACTTC. Translation: CASSYPEYETQYF.

This clone was detected only once. The chain carries TRBV5-8 and TRBJ1-4, with a possible D match to TRBD1 (5 bases). With 3 bases removed from V and 7 bases from J, the gap between germline ends came to 16 bases. The CDR3 has 15 amino acids. In germline, CDR1 is SGHTS, CDR2 YDEGEE. This CDR3 is CASSSGERRSEKLFF. CDR3 nucleotides: TGTGCCAGCAGCTCGGGGGAGAGAAGGAGTGAAAAACTGTTTTTT.

The rearrangement joins TRBV4-1 to TRBJ1-4, with TRBD1 identical over 8 bases. V lost 1 base to trimming and J lost 3 bases; unmatched junction nucleotides: 7. Germline CDR1 reads MGHRA; CDR2 reads YSYEKL. CDR3 size: 17 residues. Written as DNA, the CDR3 is TGCGCCAGCAGCCAAGCCCTGGCAGGGGGCTCTAATGAAAAACTGTTTTTT. It yields the protein CASSQALAGGSNEKLFF.

To note about this clone: This specimen includes other DNA sequences encoding the same CDR3. V gene TRBV4-2 combines with J gene TRBJ2-2; TRBD2 matches 7 bases. The V gene's germline CDR1 is LGHNA and CDR2 YNFKEQ. The CDR3 consists of 15 residues. V was pared by 1 base and J by 5 bases, with 4 bases of the junction left unmatched. The DNA for the CDR3 is TGTGCCAGCAGCCAAGGGACTAGGGGTACCGGGGAGCTGTTTTTT. It translates to CASSQGTRGTGELFF.

V is TRBV19 and J is TRBJ1-2, with a weak D call TRBD1 (5 bases). V gave up 1 base and J gave up 4 bases, with 16 bases separating them. The CDR3 extends over 16 amino acids. Germline V gene data show CDR1 as LNHDA and CDR2 as SQIVND (reference sequence). This CDR3 is CASSIGGRAGPYGYTF. The CDR3 DNA reads TGTGCCAGTAGTATAGGGGGTCGAGCGGGACCCTATGGCTACACCTTC.

The chain links TRBV15 to TRBJ1-2; D unresolved. Germline loops: CDR1 LNHNV, CDR2 YYDKDF (reference sequence). The CDR3 has 14 amino acids. The V gene lost 8 bases and the J gene lost 0 bases, with 13 bases spanning the gap. The CDR3 reads CATRVGLANYGYTF. CDR3 nucleotides: TGTGCCACCCGGGTAGGCCTAGCTAACTATGGCTACACCTTC.